The entry below describes one T cell receptor (beta chain). Antigen: not known. The assay was immunoSEQ multiplex PCR, and TCRdb's table has in-frame clones only and misses some. The repertoire holds 100,000 to 150,000 clones, with about 87% as singletons. This sample was taken from a study of T cell responses to AZD1222 COVID-19 vaccine. Study results and caveats: CD4 TCRs linked to vaccination spanned spike, dominating at 160-218 and 743-854. Researchers took repertoire samples only after the peak T cell response had come.

V was cut by 3 bases and J by 2 bases, with 7 bases left in between. Germline CDR1 SGDLS, CDR2 YYNGEE. This CDR3 region has 13 residues. The chain uses TRBV9 and TRBJ2-3; D unclear. This sequence was found in an adult in good health. The material sequenced was peripheral blood, taken on day 0 of AZD1222 vaccination. The CDR3 DNA is TGTGCCAGCAGCGGATTTTACACAGATACGCAGTATTTT. Amino acids: CASSGFYTDTQYF. Variable domain in full (rest from reference TRBV9 and TRBJ2-3): DSGVTQTPKHLITATGQRVTLRCSPRSGDLSVYWYQQSLDQGLQFLIQYYNGEERAKGNILERFSAQQFPDLHSELNLSSLELGDSALYFCASSGFYTDTQYFGPGTRLTVL.